A selection of T cell receptor beta chains follows, all from one sample in a study of blood T cell repertoires in COVID-19. Only in-frame clones appear in the TCRdb table, and some are missing; sequencing was by immunoSEQ multiplex PCR. This table holds nearly 95,000 clones, around 86% found once. Sequenced material: peripheral blood. Receptors were obtained from a woman older than 75 with acute or convalescent COVID-19. Each CDR3 is given with its conserved first and last residue. The D gene is left open where the match is weak. Clone size is stated in some rows and not others, as once, few, many or a class when expanded.

D gene | clone size | J gene | V gene | CDR3 DNA | CDR3 protein
TRBD2 | - | TRBJ2-5 | TRBV7-9 | TGTGCCAGTTACGGGCGGGAGGAGACCCAGTACTTC | CASYGREETQYF
TRBD1 | few | TRBJ1-1 | TRBV5-1 | TGCGCCAGCAGCTTGCCTCCAGGGGGGTCGAATGAAGCTTTCTTT | CASSLPPGGSNEAFF
TRBD1 | - | TRBJ2-2 | TRBV2 | TGTGCCAGCAGTGAATTGACAGGGGGGTCCGGGGAGCTGTTTTTT | CASSELTGGSGELFF
- | - | TRBJ2-3 | TRBV9 | TGTGCCAGCAGCGGGCCCCTCCACGGAGTGATGATTACTGATACGCAGTATTTT | CASSGPLHGVMITDTQYF
TRBD2 | - | TRBJ2-5 | TRBV15 | TGTGCCACCAGCAGAGATTTGAGCGGGGGGGAAGAGACCCAGTACTTC | CATSRDLSGGEETQYF
- | - | TRBJ1-3 | TRBV4-3 | TGCGCCAGCAGCTCACATGGGGGCCTCTCTGGAAACACCATATATTTT | CASSSHGGLSGNTIYF
- | - | TRBJ2-7 | TRBV7-2 | TGTGCCAGCAGCTCGGACAGTAGCGAGCAGTACTTC | CASSSDSSEQYF
- | - | TRBJ1-2 | TRBV1 | TGCACCAGCAGCCCCCATTCCGGGACAGGGGATAGTAACGACTATGGCTACACCTTC | CTSSPHSGTGDSNDYGYTF
- | - | TRBJ1-2 | TRBV18 | TGTGCCAGCTCACCACCGGGAGGCAGGGCGAACTATGGCTACACCTTC | CASSPPGGRANYGYTF
- | - | TRBJ2-2 | TRBV6-5 | TGTGCCAGCAGTTACGAGATGAACACCGGGGAGCTGTTTTTT | CASSYEMNTGELFF
- | once | TRBJ1-1 | TRBV27 | TGTGCCAGCAGTTTAACAACGCAGGGGAACACTGAAGCTTTCTTT | CASSLTTQGNTEAFF
- | - | TRBJ1-3 | TRBV11-3 | TGTGCCAGCAGCTTGGGGGGGCCTGGAAACACCATATATTTT | CASSLGGPGNTIYF
- | - | TRBJ2-7 | TRBV7-8 | TGTGCCAGCAGCGCAGGGCCACGGTACGAGCAGTACTTC | CASSAGPRYEQYF
TRBD2 | - | TRBJ2-3 | TRBV10-1 | TGCGCCAGCCATATGACTAGCGGGAACACAGATACGCAGTATTTT | CASHMTSGNTDTQYF
- | - | TRBJ1-4 | TRBV5-4 | TGTGCCAGCAGCTTGGAGTCCGAGTACAATGAAAAACTGTTTTTT | CASSLESEYNEKLFF
TRBD1 | - | TRBJ2-1 | TRBV5-1 | TGCGCCAGCAGCTTCGCAACTCCGGGACAGGGGTACAATGAGCAGTTCTTC | CASSFATPGQGYNEQFF
TRBD2 | - | TRBJ2-7 | TRBV10-3 | TGTGCCACCCGGACTAGCGGGAGGGGCGAGCAGTACTTC | CATRTSGRGEQYF
- | - | TRBJ1-2 | TRBV7-3 | TGTGCCAGCAGCGAACCCGCAGGGGAAGGCTACACCTTC | CASSEPAGEGYTF
- | - | TRBJ2-1 | TRBV15 | TGTGCCACCAGCAAAGCAGGGTCGGGTGAGCAGTTCTTC | CATSKAGSGEQFF
- | few | TRBJ2-5 | TRBV11-1 | TGTGCCAGCAGCTTCGGGGCGGGGGAGACCCAGTACTTC | CASSFGAGETQYF
TRBD1 | - | TRBJ2-7 | TRBV29-1 | TGCAGCGTTGTTCAGGGGGACAGGCGATCCTACGAGCAGTACTTC | CSVVQGDRRSYEQYF
TRBD2 | - | TRBJ2-2 | TRBV11-1 | TGTGCCAGCAGCTACCGGGGGGGCCTGAGCACCGGGGAGCTGTTTTTT | CASSYRGGLSTGELFF
TRBD2 | - | TRBJ2-1 | TRBV7-7 | TGTGCTAGCCCTACAGGGGAAGCGGGGGGCCTCACCTACAATGAGCAGTTCTTC | CASPTGEAGGLTYNEQFF
- | - | TRBJ1-2 | TRBV6-6 | TGTGCCAGCAGTATTAAACACGGGGGTTATTACACCTTC | CASSIKHGGYYTF
TRBD2 | - | TRBJ2-1 | TRBV7-8 | TGTGCCAGCAGCTTAAATAGCGGGAGCTCCTACAATGAGCAGTTCTTC | CASSLNSGSSYNEQFF
- | - | TRBJ2-1 | TRBV5-1 | TGCGCCAGCAGGATGACAGTGAGGAACGATGAGCAGTTCTTC | CASRMTVRNDEQFF
TRBD1 | - | TRBJ1-5 | TRBV2 | TGTGCCAGCACCTGGGACAGGGATAATCAGCCCCAGCATTTT | CASTWDRDNQPQHF
- | - | TRBJ1-5 | TRBV30 | TGTGCCTGGAGTGTAAAGGGCAGGGTAAACGATCAGCCCCAGCATTTT | CAWSVKGRVNDQPQHF
TRBD1 | few | TRBJ1-2 | TRBV18 | TGTGCCAGCTCACTACCGACAGGGGAAGGTCTTGGCTACACCTTC | CASSLPTGEGLGYTF
- | - | TRBJ2-2 | TRBV2 | TGTGCCAGCAGTGGCGACACCGGGGAGCTGTTTTTT | CASSGDTGELFF
TRBD1 | - | TRBJ2-7 | TRBV6-5 | TGTGCCAGCAGTCATCGGACAGGGGCGTACGAGCAGTACTTC | CASSHRTGAYEQYF
- | few | TRBJ1-2 | TRBV5-1 | TGCGCCAGCAGTTTCCAGGGTGGATATGGCTACACCTTC | CASSFQGGYGYTF
- | - | TRBJ2-5 | TRBV5-5 | TGTGCCAGCAGCCCCAGAGGTGGCAGCCAAGAGACCCAGTACTTC | CASSPRGGSQETQYF
TRBD1 | - | TRBJ2-1 | TRBV6-4 | TGTGCCAGCAGCCTCCGGACAGGGGGCTGGAATGAGCAGTTCTTC | CASSLRTGGWNEQFF